This TCR beta chain was identified during a study of tumor-infiltrating lymphocytes in primary liver carcinoma. As to this clonotype: The junction departs from the called germline gene at one end, perhaps through a read error.

From around 520 ng of total RNA, TCR beta-specific cDNA was reverse-transcribed using a constant-region primer. Each TCR beta library was derived from three nested multiplex PCR rounds that employed slightly modified ARM-PCR. TRBV1-TRBV30 forward primers paired with a C-beta reverse primer drove the first two PCR rounds, about 9 cycles each. MiXCR, run by TCRdb on the multiplex PCR reads, gives a single entry per CDR3 protein. The table includes 120,000 or so distinct CDR3 sequences, less than 80% detected once. The CDR3 runs 15 residues. CDR1 and CDR2 from the germline V gene are SGHAT and FQNNGV. Both RNA and DNA were isolated together from around 20-30 mg of bulk tissue that had not been sorted.

The chain has TRBV11-2 and TRBJ2-7, with a tentative D call TRBD2 (5 bases). The sample taken for sequencing was liver tumor tissue from sampling region 1. Subset described: tumor region T1, superior pole. The clonotype was recovered from a woman aged 60-75 years with primary liver carcinoma and hepatitis B virus infection. The CDR3 sequence is CASSLISGSSYDQYF. The CDR3 region has the DNA TGTGCCAGTAGCTTGATAAGCGGTAGCTCCTACGATCAGTACTTC. The complete variable domain, with remaining parts taken from reference TRBV11-2 and TRBJ2-7, reads EAGVAQSPRYKIIEKRQSVAFWCNPISGHATLYWYQQILGQGPKLLIQFQNNGVVDDSQLPKDRFSAERLKGVDSTLKIQPAKLEDSAVYLCASSLISGSSYDQYFGPGTRLTVT.